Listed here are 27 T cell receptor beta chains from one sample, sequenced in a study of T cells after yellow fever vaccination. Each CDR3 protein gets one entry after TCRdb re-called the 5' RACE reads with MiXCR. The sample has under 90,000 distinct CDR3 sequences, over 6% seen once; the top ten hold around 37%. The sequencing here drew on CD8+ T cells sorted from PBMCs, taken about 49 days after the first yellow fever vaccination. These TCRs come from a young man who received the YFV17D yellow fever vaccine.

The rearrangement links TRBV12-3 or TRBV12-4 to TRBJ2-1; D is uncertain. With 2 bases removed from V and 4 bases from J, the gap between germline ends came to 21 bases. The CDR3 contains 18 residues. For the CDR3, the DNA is TGTGCCAGCAGTTTAAATATTGTCCGCCTGCGCCTATACAATGAGCAGTTCTTC. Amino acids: CASSLNIVRLRLYNEQFF.

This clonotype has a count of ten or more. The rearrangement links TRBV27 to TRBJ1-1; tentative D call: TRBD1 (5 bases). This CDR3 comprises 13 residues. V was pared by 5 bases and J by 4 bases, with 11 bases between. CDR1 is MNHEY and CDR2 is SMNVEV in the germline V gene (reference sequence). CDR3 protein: CASSTSGGTEAFF. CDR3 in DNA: TGTGCCAGCAGTACCAGTGGGGGCACTGAAGCTTTCTTT.

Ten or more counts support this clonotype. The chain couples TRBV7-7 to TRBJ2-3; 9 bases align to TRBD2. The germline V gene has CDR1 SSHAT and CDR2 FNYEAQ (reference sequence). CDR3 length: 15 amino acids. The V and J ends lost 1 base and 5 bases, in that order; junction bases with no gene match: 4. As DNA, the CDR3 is TGTGCCAGCAGCTTAGGTAGCGGGGGCGGAGATACGCAGTATTTT. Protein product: CASSLGSGGGDTQYF.

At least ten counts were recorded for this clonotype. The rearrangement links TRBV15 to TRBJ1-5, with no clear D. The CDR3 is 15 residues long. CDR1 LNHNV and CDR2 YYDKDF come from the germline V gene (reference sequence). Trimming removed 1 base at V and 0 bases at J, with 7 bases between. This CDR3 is CATSRGEFSNQPQHF. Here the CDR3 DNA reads TGTGCCACCAGCAGAGGGGAATTTAGCAATCAGCCCCAGCATTTT.

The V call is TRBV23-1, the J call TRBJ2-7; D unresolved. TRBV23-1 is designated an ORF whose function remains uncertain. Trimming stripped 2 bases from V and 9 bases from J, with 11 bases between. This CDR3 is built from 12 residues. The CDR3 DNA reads TGCGCCAGCAGTCAAGTGGCAGAAAGGCAGTACGTC. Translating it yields CASSQVAERQYV.

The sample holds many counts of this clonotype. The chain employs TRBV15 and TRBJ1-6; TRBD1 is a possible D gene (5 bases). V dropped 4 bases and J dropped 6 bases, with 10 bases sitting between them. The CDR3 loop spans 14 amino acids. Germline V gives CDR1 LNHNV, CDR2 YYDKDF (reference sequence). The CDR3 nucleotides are TGTGCCACCAGCAAGACGAGGGGTAATTCACCCCTCCACTTT. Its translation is CATSKTRGNSPLHF.

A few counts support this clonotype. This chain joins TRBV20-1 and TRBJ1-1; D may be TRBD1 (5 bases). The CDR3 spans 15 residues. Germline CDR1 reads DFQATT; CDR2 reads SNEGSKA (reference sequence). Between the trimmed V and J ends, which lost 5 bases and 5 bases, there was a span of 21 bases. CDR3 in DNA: TGCAGTGCTCCTAGATTGGGGCGCTGGGATACTGAAGCTTTCTTT. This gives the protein CSAPRLGRWDTEAFF.

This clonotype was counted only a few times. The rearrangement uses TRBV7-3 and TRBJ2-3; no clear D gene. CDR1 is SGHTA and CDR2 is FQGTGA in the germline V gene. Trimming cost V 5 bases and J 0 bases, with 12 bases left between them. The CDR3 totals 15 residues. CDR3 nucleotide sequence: TGTGCCAGCAGCATCATGGGCCGCAGCACAGATACGCAGTATTTT. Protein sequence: CASSIMGRSTDTQYF.

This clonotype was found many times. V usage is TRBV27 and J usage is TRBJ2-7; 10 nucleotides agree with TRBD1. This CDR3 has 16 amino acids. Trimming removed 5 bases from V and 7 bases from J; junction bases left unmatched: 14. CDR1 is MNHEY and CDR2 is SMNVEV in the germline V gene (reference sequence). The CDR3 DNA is TGTGCCAGCAGTCCATTAGAGACAGGGGGCGCGTGGGAGCAGTACTTC. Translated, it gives CASSPLETGGAWEQYF.

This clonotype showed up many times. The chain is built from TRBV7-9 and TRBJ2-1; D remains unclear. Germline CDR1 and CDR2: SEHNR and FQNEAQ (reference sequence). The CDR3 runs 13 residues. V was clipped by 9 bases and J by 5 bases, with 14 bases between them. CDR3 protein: CASEGQHDNEQFF. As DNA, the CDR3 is TGTGCCAGTGAAGGGCAGCATGACAATGAGCAGTTCTTC.

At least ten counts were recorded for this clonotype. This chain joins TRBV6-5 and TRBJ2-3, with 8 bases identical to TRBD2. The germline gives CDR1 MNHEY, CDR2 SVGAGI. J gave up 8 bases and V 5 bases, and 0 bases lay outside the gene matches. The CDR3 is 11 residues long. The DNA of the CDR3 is TGTGCCAGCAGTCGGGGGGGTACGCAGTATTTT. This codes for CASSRGGTQYF.

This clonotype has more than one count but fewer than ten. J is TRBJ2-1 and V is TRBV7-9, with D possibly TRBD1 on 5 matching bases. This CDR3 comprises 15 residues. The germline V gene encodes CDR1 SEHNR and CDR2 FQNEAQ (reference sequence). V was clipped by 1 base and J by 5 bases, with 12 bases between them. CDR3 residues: CASSLGSWTNNEQFF. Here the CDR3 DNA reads TGTGCCAGCAGCTTAGGAAGTTGGACAAACAATGAGCAGTTCTTC.

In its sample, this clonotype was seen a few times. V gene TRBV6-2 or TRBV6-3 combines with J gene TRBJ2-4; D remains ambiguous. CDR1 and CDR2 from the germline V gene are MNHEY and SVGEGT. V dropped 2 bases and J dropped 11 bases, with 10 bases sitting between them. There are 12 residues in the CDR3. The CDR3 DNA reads TGTGCCAGCAGTTACGGCAGCGTGCTTCAGTACTTC. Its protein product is CASSYGSVLQYF.

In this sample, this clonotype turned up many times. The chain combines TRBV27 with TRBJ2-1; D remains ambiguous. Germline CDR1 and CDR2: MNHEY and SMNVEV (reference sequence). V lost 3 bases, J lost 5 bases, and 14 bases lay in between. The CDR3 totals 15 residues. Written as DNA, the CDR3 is TGTGCCAGCAGTTTTATTTTGGGCGGCGACAATGAGCAGTTCTTC. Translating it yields CASSFILGGDNEQFF.

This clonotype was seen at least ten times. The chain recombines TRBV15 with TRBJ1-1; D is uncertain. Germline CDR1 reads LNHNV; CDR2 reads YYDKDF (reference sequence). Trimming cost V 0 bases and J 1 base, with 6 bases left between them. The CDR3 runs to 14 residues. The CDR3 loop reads CATSRDSGNTEAFF. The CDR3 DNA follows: TGTGCCACCAGCAGAGATAGCGGGAACACTGAAGCTTTCTTT.

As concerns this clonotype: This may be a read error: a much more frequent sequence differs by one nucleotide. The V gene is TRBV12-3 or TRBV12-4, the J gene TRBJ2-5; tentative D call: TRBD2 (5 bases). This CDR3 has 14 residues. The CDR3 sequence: CASSLVDPWETQCF. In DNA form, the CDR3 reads TGTGCCAGCAGTTTAGTAGACCCGTGGGAGACCCAGTGCTTC.

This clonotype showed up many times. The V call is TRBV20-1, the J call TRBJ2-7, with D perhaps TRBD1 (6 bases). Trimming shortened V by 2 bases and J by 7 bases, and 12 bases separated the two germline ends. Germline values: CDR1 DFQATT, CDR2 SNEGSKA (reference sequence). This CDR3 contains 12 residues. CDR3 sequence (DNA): TGCAGTGCTAGACACAGGGTGGGGGAGCAGTACTTC. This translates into CSARHRVGEQYF.

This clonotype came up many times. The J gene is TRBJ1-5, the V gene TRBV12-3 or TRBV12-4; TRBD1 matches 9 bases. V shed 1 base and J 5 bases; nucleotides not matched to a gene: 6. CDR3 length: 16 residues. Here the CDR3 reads CASSLEGTGRDQPQHF. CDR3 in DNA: TGTGCCAGCAGTTTAGAAGGGACAGGGAGGGATCAGCCCCAGCATTTT.

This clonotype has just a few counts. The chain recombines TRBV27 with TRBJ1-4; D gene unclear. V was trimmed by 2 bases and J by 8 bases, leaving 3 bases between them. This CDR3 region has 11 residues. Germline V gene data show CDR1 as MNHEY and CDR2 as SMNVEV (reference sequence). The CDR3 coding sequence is TGTGCCAGCAGTTTAGGAGAAAAACTGTTTTTT. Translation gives CASSLGEKLFF.

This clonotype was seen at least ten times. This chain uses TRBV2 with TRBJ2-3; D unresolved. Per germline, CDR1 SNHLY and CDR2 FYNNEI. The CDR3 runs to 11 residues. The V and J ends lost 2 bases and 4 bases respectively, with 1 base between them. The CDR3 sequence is CASSEPDTQYF. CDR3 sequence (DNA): TGTGCCAGCAGTGAACCAGATACGCAGTATTTT. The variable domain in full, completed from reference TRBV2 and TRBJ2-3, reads EPEVTQTPSHQVTQMGQEVILRCVPISNHLYFYWYRQILGQKVEFLVSFYNNEISEKSEIFDDQFSVERPDGSNFTLKIRSTKLEDSAMYFCASSEPDTQYFGPGTRLTVL.

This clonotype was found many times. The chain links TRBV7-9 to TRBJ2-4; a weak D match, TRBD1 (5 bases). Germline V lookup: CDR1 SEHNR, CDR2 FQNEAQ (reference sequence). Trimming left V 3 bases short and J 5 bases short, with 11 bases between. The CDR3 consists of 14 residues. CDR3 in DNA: TGTGCCAGCAGCTTCCGTCAGGGCGAAAACATTCAGTACTTC. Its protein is CASSFRQGENIQYF.

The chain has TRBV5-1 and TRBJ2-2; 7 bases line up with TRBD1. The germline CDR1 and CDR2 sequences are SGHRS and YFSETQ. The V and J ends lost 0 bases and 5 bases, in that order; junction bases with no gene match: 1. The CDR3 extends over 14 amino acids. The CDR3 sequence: CASSLEGATGELFF. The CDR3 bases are TGCGCCAGCAGCTTGGAGGGGGCTACCGGGGAGCTGTTTTTT.

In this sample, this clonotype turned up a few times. The chain's CDR3 is CAWTPGGYGYTF. CDR3 DNA sequence: TGTGCCTGGACCCCGGGAGGGTATGGCTACACCTTC. The V call is TRBV30, the J call TRBJ1-2, with unresolved D. Trimming cost V 4 bases and J 5 bases, with 11 bases left between them. The CDR3 is made up of 12 amino acids. The germline gives CDR1 GTSNPN, CDR2 SVGIG (reference sequence). The complete variable domain, with remaining parts taken from reference TRBV30 and TRBJ1-2, reads SQTIHQWPATLVQPVGSPLSLECTVEGTSNPNLYWYRQAAGRGLQLLFYSVGIGQISSEVPQNLSASRPQDRQFILSSKKLLLSDSGFYLCAWTPGGYGYTFGSGTRLTVV.

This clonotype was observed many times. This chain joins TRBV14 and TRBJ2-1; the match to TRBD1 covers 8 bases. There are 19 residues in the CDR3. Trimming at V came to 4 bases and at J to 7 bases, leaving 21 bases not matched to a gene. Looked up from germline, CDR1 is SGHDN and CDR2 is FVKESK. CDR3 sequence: CASSLRTGLVTAGWNEQFF. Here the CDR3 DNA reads TGTGCCAGCAGCCTCAGGACAGGGCTGGTTACTGCAGGGTGGAATGAGCAGTTCTTC.

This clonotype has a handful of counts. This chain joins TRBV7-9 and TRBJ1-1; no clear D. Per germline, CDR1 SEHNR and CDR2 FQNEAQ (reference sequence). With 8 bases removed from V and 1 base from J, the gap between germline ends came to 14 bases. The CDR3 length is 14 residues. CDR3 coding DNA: TGTGCCAGCTCCACTAGCCGGGAGAACACTGAAGCTTTCTTT. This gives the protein CASSTSRENTEAFF.

CDR3 nucleotides: TGTGCCAGCATCGTTTGGCTAAGCGGGGGGGCCAAGGAGCAGTTCTTC. It yields the protein CASIVWLSGGAKEQFF. The genes are TRBV2 and TRBJ2-1, with 10 bases that match TRBD2. The trim removed 7 bases at V and 10 bases at J, leaving 16 bases unmatched. Germline CDR1 reads SNHLY; CDR2 reads FYNNEI. The CDR3 is made up of 16 amino acids. The full variable domain, rest sourced from reference TRBV2 and TRBJ2-1, is EPEVTQTPSHQVTQMGQEVILRCVPISNHLYFYWYRQILGQKVEFLVSFYNNEISEKSEIFDDQFSVERPDGSNFTLKIRSTKLEDSAMYFCASIVWLSGGAKEQFFGPGTRLTVL.

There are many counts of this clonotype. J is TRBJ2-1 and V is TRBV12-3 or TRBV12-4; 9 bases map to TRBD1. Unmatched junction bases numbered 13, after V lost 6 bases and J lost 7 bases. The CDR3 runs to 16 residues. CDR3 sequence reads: CASSYIGTGPINEQFF. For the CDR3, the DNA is TGTGCCAGCAGCTATATCGGGACAGGGCCGATTAATGAGCAGTTCTTC.